This T cell receptor (beta chain) was sequenced in a study of low-dose radiotherapy and immunotherapy resistance in tumors. Overall study context: Study patients were administered oral aspirin at 300 mg daily for four cycles from cycle 1 day 1.

First-strand cDNA used TRAV- and TRBV-specific primers, covering alpha and beta chains. TCR amplification involved 20 PCR cycles with a constant-region primer and V-primer adapter. One entry per CDR3 protein results from TCRdb running MiXCR on the reads. The data contain more than 50,000 distinct CDR3 sequences, less than 30% of them seen just once; the ten biggest clones take up roughly 6.5%. This clonotype was picked up one time. This likely traces to a read error, being one base from a far larger clone. The time point was: before trial treatment. The CDR3 consists of 15 residues. V gave up 8 bases and J gave up 2 bases; unmatched junction bases: 9. CDR1 PRHDT and CDR2 FYEKMQ come from the germline V gene (reference sequence).

J is TRBJ2-7 and V is TRBV13; 10 nucleotides line up with TRBD2. This TCR came from a male donor with rectosigmoid adenocarcinoma. Sequences were derived from PBMCs, sampled before treatment. DNA for the CDR3: TGTGCCAGCGGACAGACTAGCGGGCTCGCCTACGAGCAGTACTTC. Translating gives CASGQTSGLAYEQYF. Together with reference TRBV13 and TRBJ2-7, the CDR3 gives the full variable domain: AAGVIQSPRHLIKEKRETATLKCYPIPRHDTVYWYQQGPGQDPQFLISFYEKMQSDKGSIPDRFSAQQFSDYHSELNMSSLELGDSALYFCASGQTSGLAYEQYFGPGTRLTVT.